This T cell receptor (beta chain) was obtained from a study of T cells in Graves' hyperthyroidism and ophthalmopathy (dated by TCRdb to the late 2010s). About the investigation overall: Peripheral blood was collected at initial diagnosis, before any treatment. The paper describes TCR Vbeta CDR3 sequencing of 130 to 150 peripheral blood samples, made up of 43 ophthalmopathy patients, 70 to 75 hyperthyroidism patients and approximately 17 progressor patients. For training and testing, the 100 or so patients in the discovery cohort were randomly divided in a 7:3 ratio. In addition, the study compared T-cell repertoires in thyroid tissue and in blood from over 5 Graves' hyperthyroidism patients. Once sampling was done, hyperthyroidism patients were given methimazole at a starting dose of 30 mg daily, whereas ophthalmopathy patients were given high-dose intravenous methylprednisolone. TCR V-J signatures able to tell the groups apart were searched for in a discovery cohort of some 97 patients, of whom 43 had Graves' ophthalmopathy and roughly 57 had stable Graves' hyperthyroidism. An independent validation cohort of 18 to 20 hyperthyroidism patients and roughly 16 patients who later progressed to ophthalmopathy tested prospective prediction of ophthalmopathy.

Study-wide conclusions, independent of this receptor: In validation, the model predicted progression to ophthalmopathy with roughly 66% sensitivity and approximately 72% specificity, a median of around six months before onset. Sample size was not statistically predetermined, and investigators were not blinded to group allocation. Blood samples also contained most of the expanded thyroid clonotypes (frequency above 0.001), which suggests that blood repertoires may reflect thyroid immune responses. In cross-validation, a model built on a 13 V-J signature told ophthalmopathy apart from stable hyperthyroidism with approximately 90% sensitivity and roughly 82% specificity, and in testing the same model reached 80%/75%.

The TCR beta CDR3 regions were amplified from RNA transcripts. A first-round RT-PCR of the TCR CDR3 used the HTBI primer set with the Qiagen OneStep RT-PCR kit. The libraries were constructed in a second round of multiplex PCR and then size-selected and purified. Paired-end sequencing of the libraries was performed with 100 bp reads on an Illumina HiSeq2000. Under the source paper's analysis protocol: SOAPnuke was used to process the raw data, throwing out any read that contained adapters or uncalled bases, had a mean Phred below 15, or lacked an exact constant-primer or identifier match. High-quality paired reads were merged with COPE v1.2.5, and unique nucleotide sequences were defined as clonotypes. Clonotypes were aligned to IMGT TRBV, TRBD and TRBJ reference segments using MiTCR v1.1. Analysis was restricted to V-J combinations with a frequency above 0.0001, which covered 99.2% of repertoires. The TCS score was defined as the ratio of F50 (clonal expansion) to E x V (chaos), calculated using BLOSUM62-based TCRdist between CDR3 peptides within each V-J. Welch's t-statistics and random forest reduced roughly 530 V-J features to 13, which were used in a naive Bayes classifier (R e1071). Using fastp trimming at Q25 and MiXCR clonotype assembly, TCRdb reanalyzed the public sequencing data and kept in-frame beta chains. Entries are consolidated by CDR3 protein sequence, retaining the most common genes and DNA. TCRdb, not the original authors, processed these V and J calls. This sample gives hundreds of thousands of distinct CDR3 sequences in total; roughly 15% of them show up just once. The ten biggest clones cover about 12% of the sample.

This clonotype came up many times. It lacks a known antigen. No base quality values were provided; no much bigger clone lies one nucleotide off. V and J are truncated by 5 bases and 1 base respectively, leaving an intervening sequence of 17 bases. The CDR3 sequence holds 15 residues, the cysteine and phenylalanine included. Just the 45-base CDR3 DNA is kept, in frame starting at base 1. CDR1 and CDR2 were assigned from the germline V gene (reference sequence) as DFQATT and SNEGSKA. Moderately to severely active disease, a Clinical Activity Score of at least 3, a NOSPECS grade of at least 4, and a duration under 3 months were present in ophthalmopathy patients. Patients with uncontrolled infections, other autoimmune diseases, pregnancy or lactation were excluded. Diagnoses relied on clinical symptoms, serum thyroxine and TRAb, thyroid ultrasound and orbital computed tomography. Ficoll-Paque density gradient centrifugation was used to isolate PBMCs from about 10 ml of fresh peripheral blood. Total RNA was extracted using Trizol reagent, and RNA quality was assessed on an Agilent 2100 Bioanalyzer.

The chain is assembled from TRBV20-1 and TRBJ1-1; the D segment cannot be called with confidence. The receptor comes from a young man with Graves' ophthalmopathy. The sample was blood. The CDR3 region: CSASISGMRNTEAFF. The nucleotide sequence reads TGCAGTGCTTCGATTAGCGGGATGCGGAACACTGAAGCTTTCTTT.